These 19 T cell receptor beta chains originate from one sample sequenced in a study of T cell responses to AZD1222 COVID-19 vaccine. Here immunoSEQ multiplex PCR was the method, and the copy in TCRdb shows in-frame clones only, minus some. Among around 110,000 clones listed, more than 65% were seen once. Sequenced material: peripheral blood, taken on day 0 of AZD1222 vaccination. The receptors stem from an adult in good health.

This clone has a single count. The chain recombines TRBV14 with TRBJ1-2, with 8 bases aligning to TRBD1. V lost 1 base to trimming and J lost 8 bases; unmatched junction nucleotides: 6. Germline values: CDR1 SGHDN, CDR2 FVKESK. The CDR3 loop spans 14 amino acids. DNA of the CDR3: TGTGCCAGCAGCCAAGGGGGACAGGCCGGAGGCTACACCTTC. Translating gives CASSQGGQAGGYTF. Full variable domain (outside the CDR3, taken from reference TRBV14 and TRBJ1-2): EAGVTQFPSHSVIEKGQTVTLRCDPISGHDNLYWYRRVMGKEIKFLLHFVKESKQDESGMPNNRFLAERTGGTYSTLKVQPAELEDSGVYFCASSQGGQAGGYTFGSGTRLTVV.

The chain links TRBV3-1 (or the pseudogene TRBV3-2) to TRBJ1-3; D gene ambiguous. Germline CDR1 and CDR2: LGHDT and YNNKEL (reference sequence). This CDR3 is 15 amino acids long. V dropped 1 base and J dropped 0 bases, with 7 bases sitting between them. Here the CDR3 DNA reads TGTGCCAGCAGCCAAGCAAGGAGCTCTGGAAACACCATATATTTT. This gives the protein CASSQARSSGNTIYF.

This clone was detected once. The CDR3: CASSAGYDYGYTF. CDR3 nucleotides: TGTGCCAGCAGCGCCGGGTATGACTATGGCTACACCTTC. The chain uses TRBV9 and TRBJ1-2; D remains unclear. Trimming cost V 3 bases and J 3 bases, with 9 bases left between them. Per germline, CDR1 SGDLS and CDR2 YYNGEE. The length of the CDR3 is 13 residues.

J is TRBJ2-7 and V is TRBV18, with no clear D. Germline CDR1 and CDR2: KGHSH and LQKENI. The V end was cut by 3 bases, the J end by 5 bases, with 11 bases between. This CDR3 has 13 residues. CDR3 DNA: TGTGCCAGCTCACCTTTCCAGGAAGACGAGCAGTACTTC. Its translation: CASSPFQEDEQYF.

The V and J genes are TRBV3-1 (or the pseudogene TRBV3-2) and TRBJ1-1; D uncertain. The CDR3 runs 14 residues. The germline gives CDR1 LGHDT, CDR2 YNNKEL (reference sequence). V was pared by 1 base and J by 1 base, with 7 bases between. The CDR3 here is CASSQVPSNTEAFF. DNA for the CDR3: TGTGCCAGCAGCCAAGTCCCATCGAACACTGAAGCTTTCTTT.

This clone showed up just a few times. The chain employs TRBV7-9 and TRBJ1-6; no definite D call. Between the trimmed V and J ends, which lost 4 bases and 0 bases, there was a span of 4 bases. Germline CDR1 reads SEHNR; CDR2 reads FQNEAQ (reference sequence). There are 14 residues in the CDR3. CDR3 residues: CASSSGSYNSPLHF. The CDR3 DNA is TGTGCCAGCAGCTCGGGCTCCTATAATTCACCCCTCCACTTT.

V is TRBV7-2 and J is TRBJ1-1; a weak D match, TRBD1 (5 bases). This CDR3 spans 15 amino acids. Per the germline V gene, CDR1 is SGHTA and CDR2 is FQGNSA. Trimming removed 5 bases at V and 2 bases at J, with 15 bases between. For the CDR3, the DNA is TGTGCCAGCAGCCTTCCCCCAGGGACCAACACTGAAGCTTTCTTT. This codes for CASSLPPGTNTEAFF. Using reference TRBV7-2 and TRBJ1-1 for the parts outside the CDR3, the full variable domain is GAGVSQSPSNKVTEKGKDVELRCDPISGHTALYWYRQSLGQGLEFLIYFQGNSAPDKSGLPSDRFSAERTGGSVSTLTIQRTQQEDSAVYLCASSLPPGTNTEAFFGQGTRLTVV.

The genes are TRBV11-3 and TRBJ2-1; 10 nucleotides match TRBD1. Losses at the gene ends were 1 base for V and 4 bases for J; bases not matched to a gene: 7. The germline CDR1 and CDR2 sequences are SGHNT and YENEEA. CDR3 length: 17 residues. The DNA for the CDR3 is TGTGCCAGCAGCTTAGCTGGGGGACAGGGGTGGTACAATGAGCAGTTCTTC. It is translated as CASSLAGGQGWYNEQFF. Full variable domain (rest looked up from reference TRBV11-3 and TRBJ2-1): EAGVVQSPRYKIIEKKQPVAFWCNPISGHNTLYWYLQNLGQGPELLIRYENEEAVDDSQLPKDRFSAERLKGVDSTLKIQPAELGDSAVYLCASSLAGGQGWYNEQFFGPGTRLTVL.

The chain recombines TRBV30 with TRBJ1-4; 10 positions match TRBD1. Germline-derived CDR1 and CDR2 are GTSNPN and SVGIG (reference sequence). Unmatched junction bases numbered 5, after V lost 3 bases and J lost 7 bases. The CDR3 sequence is 14 residues long. The DNA of the CDR3 is TGTGCCTGGAGCGAAGGGACAGGGGCTGAAAAACTGTTTTTT. Translation: CAWSEGTGAEKLFF.

The rearrangement joins TRBV5-1 to TRBJ2-7; 9 bases are a match to TRBD2. This CDR3 contains 15 residues. Germline lookup yields CDR1 SGHRS and CDR2 YFSETQ. V shed 0 bases and J 7 bases; nucleotides not matched to a gene: 8. The CDR3 reads CASSLEAGGPGEQYF. DNA of the CDR3: TGCGCCAGCAGCTTGGAGGCGGGAGGGCCAGGTGAGCAGTACTTC.

The genes are TRBV2 and TRBJ1-5; a possible D gene is TRBD1 (6 bases). The CDR3 consists of 13 residues. V gave up 8 bases and J gave up 7 bases, with 15 bases separating them. In germline, CDR1 is SNHLY, CDR2 FYNNEI. CDR3 DNA: TGTGCCAGCCGAGAACAGGGTGAACAGCCCCAGCATTTT. Translation: CASREQGEQPQHF.

This clone came up a few times. CDR3 DNA sequence: TGTGCCAGCAGCTTTGGGACAGGTTCCTACGAGCAGTACTTC. Amino acids: CASSFGTGSYEQYF. The chain is built from TRBV5-4 and TRBJ2-7; 8 bases are shared with TRBD1. The CDR3 consists of 14 residues. Germline V gene data show CDR1 as SGHNT and CDR2 as YYREEE (reference sequence). The V segment lost 2 bases and the J segment 1 base; nucleotides outside the gene matches: 2. Full variable domain (outside the CDR3, taken from reference TRBV5-4 and TRBJ2-7): ETGVTQSPTHLIKTRGQQVTLRCSSQSGHNTVSWYQQALGQGPQFIFQYYREEENGRGNFPPRFSGLQFPNYSSELNVNALELDDSALYLCASSFGTGSYEQYFGPGTRLTVT.

The V call is TRBV4-1, the J call TRBJ2-1; D is perhaps TRBD1 or TRBD2 (5 bases each). Germline V CDR1 and CDR2: MGHRA, YSYEKL. The CDR3 sequence is 14 residues long. The germline V and J ends were trimmed by 1 base and 8 bases, with 12 bases remaining between them. As DNA, the CDR3 is TGCGCCAGCAGCCAAGTCGAGGGGACGGATGAGCAGTTCTTC. As protein: CASSQVEGTDEQFF.

The V and J genes are TRBV20-1 and TRBJ2-5; D uncertain. The CDR3 length is 11 residues. Germline loops: CDR1 DFQATT, CDR2 SNEGSKA (reference sequence). Deletions cut 3 bases from V and 5 bases from J, with 7 bases between. The CDR3 DNA reads as TGCAGTGCTAGCGAGTTGGAGACCCAGTACTTC. It encodes CSASELETQYF.

The chain joins TRBV7-2 to TRBJ1-6; D perhaps matches TRBD1 (6 bases). This CDR3 has 15 residues. The germline gives CDR1 SGHTA, CDR2 FQGNSA. V was cut by 5 bases and J by 10 bases, with 18 bases left in between. The DNA of the CDR3 is TGTGCCAGCAGCCCTCCCCAGGGGAGAAGATCACCCCTCCACTTT. Translation gives CASSPPQGRRSPLHF.

This clone has just a few counts. The chain recombines TRBV25-1 with TRBJ2-7; TRBD1 is a possible D gene (6 bases). V was cut by 6 bases and J by 6 bases, with 15 bases left in between. Per germline, CDR1 MGHDK and CDR2 SYGVNS. The CDR3 sequence is 13 residues long. The CDR3 here is CASRMTGAFEQYF. The CDR3 DNA sequence: TGTGCCAGCAGGATGACAGGCGCCTTCGAGCAGTACTTC.

The J gene is TRBJ1-4, the V gene TRBV6-5; a possible D gene is TRBD1 (5 bases). Trimming removed 2 bases at V and 8 bases at J, with 12 bases between. Germline CDR1 is MNHEY and CDR2 is SVGAGI. CDR3 size: 14 residues. In nucleotides, the CDR3 is TGTGCCAGCAGTTACGGCAGGGTTGGAGAAAAACTGTTTTTT. Translation: CASSYGRVGEKLFF.

This chain connects TRBV18 to TRBJ1-2; tentatively, D is TRBD1 (5 bases). This CDR3 comprises 16 residues. V was trimmed by 4 bases and J by 2 bases, leaving 17 bases between them. The V gene's germline CDR1 is KGHSH and CDR2 LQKENI. In DNA, the CDR3 is TGTGCCAGCTCACTATACGCGGGGGTTGAGAACTATGGCTACACCTTC. Translating gives CASSLYAGVENYGYTF.

The CDR3 DNA sequence: TGTGCCAGCAGTCCGACAGGGAATGGCTACACCTTC. It translates to CASSPTGNGYTF. The chain carries TRBV12-3 or TRBV12-4 and TRBJ1-2; TRBD1 matches at 7 bases. J gave up 6 bases and V 5 bases, and 3 bases lay outside the gene matches. This CDR3 region has 12 residues.